Following are 17 T cell receptor beta chains from one sample sequenced in a study of low-dose radiotherapy and immunotherapy resistance in tumors. With TRAV- and TRBV-specific primers, first-strand cDNA was made, covering the alpha and beta chains. With a V-primer adapter and a constant-region primer, TCRs were amplified for roughly 21 PCR cycles. One entry per CDR3 protein, called by TCRdb with MiXCR from the reads. Among roughly 60,000 distinct CDR3 sequences, under 30% were seen once, and the ten largest hold about 6%. Time point given: before trial treatment. Source: PBMCs, taken before treatment. Receptors originate from a male donor with prostate cancer.

The chain's CDR3 is CASKGLKTGLYNEQFF. The CDR3 DNA sequence: TGTGCCAGCAAGGGGTTAAAAACAGGGCTCTACAATGAGCAGTTCTTC. The chain combines TRBV28 with TRBJ2-1, with D perhaps matching TRBD1 (6 bases). CDR1 is MDHEN, CDR2 SYDVKM, per germline. The V end was cut by 7 bases, the J end by 3 bases, with 19 bases between. The CDR3 is made up of 16 amino acids.

As regards this clonotype: A read error is the likely source, as a far larger clone sits one nucleotide away. V and J are TRBV6-2 or TRBV6-3 and TRBJ2-7; 7 bases are a match to TRBD1. Germline CDR1 and CDR2: MNHEY and SVGEGT. V dropped 6 bases and J dropped 3; count of bases not matched to a gene: 2. There are 12 residues in the CDR3. CDR3 DNA sequence: TGTGCCAGCAGCACAGGGGTCTACGAGCAGTACTTC. Protein sequence: CASSTGVYEQYF.

A remark on this clonotype: The junction departs from the called germline gene at one end, perhaps through a read error. The chain employs TRBV2 and TRBJ2-7; D is uncertain. This CDR3 is 14 amino acids long. Germline V gene lookup returns CDR1 SNHLY and CDR2 FYNNEI. DNA of the CDR3: TGTGCCAACAGTGAACGTTTGAGGACCTACGAGCAGTACTTC. Amino acids: CANSERLRTYEQYF.

V is TRBV5-1 and J is TRBJ1-1; perhaps TRBD1 as D (6 bases). Germline V gene sequence: CDR1 SGHRS, CDR2 YFSETQ. The V end was cut by 0 bases, the J end by 4 bases, with 10 bases between. The CDR3 contains 14 residues. The CDR3 spells CASSLAGGPTEAFF. DNA for the CDR3: TGCGCCAGCAGCTTGGCCGGGGGGCCCACTGAAGCTTTCTTT.

As regards this clonotype: A far larger clone is off by one base, so a read error is likely. The chain employs TRBV27 and TRBJ2-5; D ambiguous. The V end lost 7 bases, the J end lost 11 bases, and 23 bases lay between the germline ends. Per germline, CDR1 MNHEY and CDR2 SMNVEV (reference sequence). The CDR3 length is 14 residues. In DNA form, the CDR3 reads TGTGCCAGCATCACTGGTAGCTCCTACAATGAGCAGTACTTC. Its protein is CASITGSSYNEQYF.

V is TRBV28 and J is TRBJ2-7; 7 bases line up with TRBD2. The trim removed 10 bases at V and 0 bases at J, leaving 9 bases unmatched. Germline V gives CDR1 MDHEN, CDR2 SYDVKM. This CDR3 comprises 14 residues. The CDR3 is CATIAAGHSYEQYF. The CDR3 nucleotides are TGTGCCACCATCGCAGCGGGGCACTCCTACGAGCAGTACTTC.

This clonotype was recorded at least ten times. The V and J genes are TRBV2 and TRBJ2-5; D may be TRBD1 (6 bases). The CDR3 is 15 amino acids. The germline gives CDR1 SNHLY, CDR2 FYNNEI. V lost 2 bases, J lost 2 bases, and 12 bases lay in between. The CDR3 reads CASSETSGAQETQYF. The CDR3 nucleotides are TGTGCCAGCAGTGAAACGTCAGGGGCGCAAGAGACCCAGTACTTC.

This clonotype was seen at least ten times. V usage is TRBV10-1 and J usage is TRBJ2-7; 8 bases align to TRBD2. The V and J ends lost 8 bases and 2 bases, in that order; junction bases with no gene match: 8. The germline CDR1 and CDR2 sequences are WNHNN and SYGVQD (reference sequence). The CDR3 contains 14 residues. The CDR3 here is CASSRAGGAYEQYF. The CDR3 coding sequence is TGCGCCAGCTCCCGGGCGGGAGGTGCCTACGAGCAGTACTTC.

The chain couples TRBV18 to TRBJ2-7; the match to TRBD1 covers 8 bases. The J segment lost 4 bases and the V segment lost 5 bases, leaving 7 bases of the junction unmatched. The CDR3 runs to 14 residues. Germline V gene sequence: CDR1 KGHSH, CDR2 LQKENI. Written as DNA, the CDR3 is TGTGCCAGCTCAGCCGGACAGGGTGGTTACGAGCAGTACTTC. Its protein product is CASSAGQGGYEQYF. The variable domain in full, with the rest retrieved from reference TRBV18 and TRBJ2-7, is NAGVMQNPRHLVRRRGQEARLRCSPMKGHSHVYWYRQLPEEGLKFMVYLQKENIIDESGMPKERFSAEFPKEGPSILRIQQVVRGDSAAYFCASSAGQGGYEQYFGPGTRLTVT.

This clonotype came up many times. This chain uses TRBV12-3 or TRBV12-4 with TRBJ2-5, with TRBD2 identical over 8 bases. The CDR3 loop spans 15 amino acids. V shed 4 bases, J shed 2 bases, and the junction held 6 bases outside the gene matches. The CDR3: CASSSIAGNQETQYF. CDR3 in DNA: TGTGCCAGCAGTTCCATAGCGGGAAATCAAGAGACCCAGTACTTC.

This clonotype has ten or more counts. The rearrangement links TRBV27 to TRBJ2-2; TRBD1 agrees at 8 bases. The germline gives CDR1 MNHEY, CDR2 SMNVEV (reference sequence). The junction had 4 bases not matched to a gene; V was cut back by 0 bases and J by 7 bases. This CDR3 comprises 15 residues. CDR3 protein: CASSLSQGAVGELFF. CDR3 nucleotides: TGTGCCAGCAGTTTATCCCAGGGGGCGGTCGGGGAGCTGTTTTTT.

This clonotype has a count of ten or more. CDR3 region: CASSPGQGDQELFF. CDR3 coding DNA: TGTGCCAGCAGCCCCGGACAGGGGGACCAGGAACTGTTTTTT. V is TRBV4-2 and J is TRBJ1-4; 10 bases match TRBD1. The germline CDR1 and CDR2 sequences are LGHNA and YNFKEQ. V lost 4 bases, J lost 12 bases, and 8 bases stayed unmatched. The CDR3 sequence is 14 residues long.

The chain joins TRBV4-2 to TRBJ1-6; D gene ambiguous. The V gene's germline CDR1 is LGHNA and CDR2 YNFKEQ. V was clipped by 2 bases and J by 10 bases, with 18 bases between them. CDR3 size: 16 residues. The CDR3 spells CASSQPEGLGSSPLHF. For the CDR3, the DNA is TGTGCCAGCAGCCAACCCGAGGGCCTGGGAAGCTCACCCCTCCACTTT.

The chain employs TRBV6-5 and TRBJ1-3, with D possibly being TRBD1 (6 bases). The V end was cut by 2 bases, the J end by 6 bases, with 11 bases between. The CDR3 covers 14 residues. CDR1 is MNHEY, CDR2 SVGAGI, per germline. CDR3: CASSYQGRENTIYF. CDR3 in DNA: TGTGCCAGCAGTTACCAGGGGCGTGAAAACACCATATATTTT.

This clonotype was observed a few times. The chain uses TRBV28 and TRBJ1-5; D unresolved. Per the germline V gene, CDR1 is MDHEN and CDR2 is SYDVKM. This CDR3 has 12 residues. Deletions cut 8 bases from V and 2 bases from J, with 7 bases between. The CDR3 reads CASQTRNQPQHF. Written as DNA, the CDR3 is TGTGCCAGCCAAACCCGCAATCAGCCCCAGCATTTT.

This clonotype was observed at least ten times. The V and J genes are TRBV6-2 or TRBV6-3 and TRBJ2-3; D gene uncertain. The CDR3 totals 14 residues. From germline, CDR1 is MNHEY and CDR2 SVGEGT. Trimming took 6 bases from V and 5 from J, leaving 15 bases between them. CDR3: CASSGLVFGDTQYF. CDR3 in DNA: TGTGCCAGCAGCGGGCTGGTGTTTGGAGATACGCAGTATTTT.

This clonotype has ten or more counts. The rearrangement joins TRBV28 to TRBJ2-7; perhaps TRBD2 as D (6 bases). CDR3 length equals 17 residues. CDR1 and CDR2 (germline): MDHEN, SYDVKM. The V end lost 0 bases, the J end lost 2 bases, and 17 bases lay between the germline ends. In nucleotides, the CDR3 is TGTGCCAGCAGTTTATGGGCCGGGGCGGGATCGACCTACGAGCAGTACTTC. This translates into CASSLWAGAGSTYEQYF.